The 2 T cell receptor beta chains below were found in one sample sequenced in a study of cytomegalovirus exposure and HLA in healthy donors. 13 Jbeta primers and 60 Vbeta primers were used for the PCR. Repertoires were generated with immunoSEQ multiplex PCR, while TCRdb's copy carries only in-frame clones and drops some. The data contain roughly 200,000 clones, almost 85% of them seen just once; the ten biggest clones take up approximately 2.4%. Input material: PBMCs. Receptors were obtained from a woman aged 45-65 years in good health and CMV-seronegative.

Remarks on this clone: An end of the junction does not agree with germline; a read error may underlie this. The V gene is TRBV10-3, the J gene TRBJ2-1; D perhaps matches TRBD1 (6 bases). The CDR3 is 14 residues long. Germline V CDR1 and CDR2: ENHRY, SYGVKD. CDR3 region: CAISESWATGLQLF. DNA for the CDR3: TGTGCCATCAGTGAGTCATGGGCCACAGGGCTGCAGCTCTTC.

The chain is built from TRBV5-4 and TRBJ2-7; a possible D gene is TRBD1 (5 bases). Germline CDR1 is SGHNT and CDR2 is YYREEE (reference sequence). This CDR3 region has 13 residues. With 1 base removed from V and 5 bases from J, the gap between germline ends came to 10 bases. The CDR3 DNA reads TGTGCCAGCAGCTTGTGGCAGGGCAACGAGCAGTACTTC. Amino acids: CASSLWQGNEQYF.